The present T cell receptor beta chain was sequenced within a study of T cells in tuberculosis. Study-wide context: CD1B tetramers identified T cells specific for mycobacterial lipid GMM.

Sequencing of TCR-alpha and TCR-beta chains was unpaired. Profiled with immunoSEQ multiplex PCR; TCRdb holds only in-frame clones, not every one. There are 85,000 to 90,000 clones in the sample; approximately 90% occur only once, and around 2% lies in the top ten. There are 11 residues in the CDR3. Germline lookup yields CDR1 LGHNA and CDR2 YNFKEQ. The V end lost 6 bases, the J end lost 15 bases, and 15 bases lay between the germline ends. After thawing and overnight rest, PBMC were stained with GMM-loaded CD1B tetramer, viability dye and anti-CD3 for sorting. C32 glucose monomycolate from Rhodococcus equi was loaded onto the CD1B tetramers.

The sequence was obtained from an adult woman with latent tuberculosis. The chain combines TRBV4-2 with TRBJ2-1; D might be TRBD2 (5 bases). The sample was CD1b-GMM tetramer-negative cells sorted from PBMCs. In DNA, the CDR3 is TGTGCCAGCAGGCAGCCCGGACTGGGGTTCTTC. Translating gives CASRQPGLGFF.